The 25 T cell receptor beta chains given below trace back to one sample, sequenced in a study of graft-versus-host responses after intestinal transplantation. Libraries were prepared by immunoSEQ multiplex PCR; TCRdb keeps only in-frame clonotypes and omits some of them. The table records 13,000 to 15,000 clones, 35% to 45% of them present only once. There were around 200,000 CFSE-labeled responder cells plated together with around 200,000 irradiated, violet-dye-labeled stimulator cells. The sequencing here drew on alloreactive CD8+ T cells from a mixed lymphocyte reaction culture, taken before intestinal transplant. Subset reported: CFSE-low proliferating T cells sorted from approximately 6-day pre-transplant mixed lymphocyte reaction (GvH or HvG direction). All receptors come from a human patient who received an intestinal transplant.

The table lists this clone with a few counts. The DNA of the CDR3 is TGTGCCAGCAGCTTGACGTTAGAAGGGGAGCTGTTTTTT. It encodes CASSLTLEGELFF. V gene TRBV5-4 combines with J gene TRBJ2-2; the D is unclear. The CDR3 is 13 amino acids. The V gene lost 1 base and the J gene lost 8 bases, with 9 bases spanning the gap. The germline CDR1 and CDR2 sequences are SGHNT and YYREEE (reference sequence).

This clone appeared a few times. J is TRBJ1-5 and V is TRBV27; D is ambiguous. Germline V lookup: CDR1 MNHEY, CDR2 SMNVEV (reference sequence). The ends were cut back, 2 bases at V and 8 bases at J, with 10 bases in the middle. The CDR3 sequence is 13 residues long. CDR3 in DNA: TGTGCCAGCAGTTTAACGAGGGTTGAGCCCCAGCATTTT. It specifies CASSLTRVEPQHF.

In this sample, this clone turned up a few times. The J gene is TRBJ2-7, the V gene TRBV5-6; D might be TRBD1 (5 bases). With 2 bases removed from V and 3 bases from J, the gap between germline ends came to 9 bases. The CDR3 length is 13 residues. Germline V gives CDR1 SGHDT, CDR2 YYEEEE. CDR3 residues: CASSLLTDYEQYF. The CDR3 bases are TGTGCCAGCAGCTTATTGACAGACTACGAGCAGTACTTC.

J is TRBJ1-6 and V is TRBV5-5; 8 positions agree with TRBD1. The CDR3 is 14 amino acids. V dropped 4 bases and J dropped 7; count of bases not matched to a gene: 4. Per germline, CDR1 SGHKS and CDR2 YYEKEE (reference sequence). CDR3: CASSLRQGNSPLHF. CDR3 sequence (DNA): TGTGCCAGCAGCCTCAGACAGGGGAATTCACCCCTCCACTTT.

The rearrangement joins TRBV4-1 to TRBJ2-7, with D possibly TRBD2 on 6 matching bases. Trimming stripped 1 base from V and 3 bases from J, with 7 bases between. Germline CDR1 reads MGHRA; CDR2 reads YSYEKL. The CDR3 runs 13 residues. The CDR3 nucleotides are TGCGCCAGCAGCCAAGGGGGGGTCTACGAGCAGTACTTC. Protein product: CASSQGGVYEQYF.

In this sample, this clone turned up a few times. The J gene is TRBJ2-2, the V gene TRBV7-9, with no clear D. The germline V and J ends were trimmed by 5 bases and 7 bases, with 14 bases remaining between them. Germline V gene sequence: CDR1 SEHNR, CDR2 FQNEAQ (reference sequence). This CDR3 contains 14 residues. CDR3 residues: CASSPPLVFGELFF. The CDR3 region has the DNA TGTGCCAGCAGCCCTCCACTGGTCTTCGGGGAGCTGTTTTTT. Together with reference TRBV7-9 and TRBJ2-2, the CDR3 gives the full variable domain: DTGVSQNPRHKITKRGQNVTFRCDPISEHNRLYWYRQTLGQGPEFLTYFQNEAQLEKSRLLSDRFSAERPKGSFSTLEIQRTEQGDSAMYLCASSPPLVFGELFFGEGSRLTVL.

In regard to this clone: Germline and junction disagree at one end, which may indicate a read error. The chain carries TRBV4-3 and TRBJ2-7; 10 bases are shared with TRBD1. This CDR3 has 17 amino acids. Germline V CDR1 and CDR2: LGHNA, YSLEER. Written as DNA, the CDR3 is TGCCCCAGCAGCCGGGACCGGGACAGGGGCCACTACTACGAGCAGTACTTC. It translates to CPSSRDRDRGHYYEQYF.

The table lists this clone with a few counts. The chain uses TRBV6-1 and TRBJ2-5; 12 bases line up with TRBD2. The CDR3 length is 17 residues. V shed 2 bases, J shed 2 bases, and the junction held 6 bases outside the gene matches. Germline lookup yields CDR1 MNHNS and CDR2 SASEGT. The CDR3 DNA reads as TGTGCCAGCAGTGAACGACTAGCGGGAGCCATACAAGAGACCCAGTACTTC. This translates into CASSERLAGAIQETQYF.

In nucleotides, the CDR3 is TGCGCCAGCAGCCAGACACCTAGCAATCAGCCCCAGCATTTT. Translated: CASSQTPSNQPQHF. V gene TRBV4-1 combines with J gene TRBJ1-5; D not certain. From germline, CDR1 is MGHRA and CDR2 YSYEKL. The CDR3 spans 14 residues. V shed 3 bases and J shed 0 bases, with 6 bases lying between them.

This clone was picked up a small number of times. The chain uses TRBV6-7 and TRBJ2-1; 15 nucleotides agree with TRBD2. TRBV6-7 is an open reading frame whose function is uncertain. V lost 7 bases and J lost 2; bases outside the gene matches: 3. There are 16 residues in the CDR3. The CDR3 sequence: CASTWTSGRAYNEQFF. Written as DNA, the CDR3 is TGTGCCAGCACGTGGACTAGCGGGAGGGCCTACAATGAGCAGTTCTTC.

The chain links TRBV6-5 to TRBJ2-7, with 10 bases aligning to TRBD1. V lost 7 bases to trimming and J lost 5 bases; unmatched junction nucleotides: 5. The CDR3 has 13 residues. Germline values: CDR1 MNHEY, CDR2 SVGAGI. CDR3 residues: CASKGQGNNEQYF. In DNA form, the CDR3 reads TGTGCCAGCAAGGGACAGGGGAACAACGAGCAGTACTTC.

This clone occurred a few times. V usage is TRBV19 and J usage is TRBJ1-5; tentatively, D is TRBD1 (5 bases). The V gene's germline CDR1 is LNHDA and CDR2 SQIVND (reference sequence). The CDR3 covers 15 residues. Trimming pared 6 bases from V and 5 bases from J, leaving 17 bases between. CDR3 amino acids: CASRYRPLGDQPQHF. CDR3 nucleotide sequence: TGTGCCAGTAGATACAGACCTTTAGGGGATCAGCCCCAGCATTTT.

This clone is medium-sized (0.01 to 0.1%) by share. The chain has TRBV5-1 and TRBJ2-5; TRBD1 matches 9 bases. J lost 4 bases, V lost 7 bases, and 5 bases had no gene match. Germline values: CDR1 SGHRS, CDR2 YFSETQ. This CDR3 is 13 amino acids long. This CDR3 reads CASDWTGAETQYF. The CDR3 DNA sequence: TGCGCCAGCGACTGGACAGGGGCAGAGACCCAGTACTTC.

This chain links TRBV7-3 with TRBJ2-2; TRBD1 is a possible D gene (6 bases). The ends were cut back, 2 bases at V and 2 bases at J, with 9 bases in the middle. Per germline, CDR1 SGHTA and CDR2 FQGTGA. This CDR3 spans 15 amino acids. The CDR3 loop is CASSLVGGNTGELFF. CDR3 DNA sequence: TGTGCCAGCAGCTTAGTTGGGGGCAACACCGGGGAGCTGTTTTTT.

This clone is categorized as medium-sized (0.01 to 0.1%). The chain couples TRBV7-9 to TRBJ2-1; 8 bases are a match to TRBD1. The CDR3 runs to 13 residues. Trimming at V came to 4 bases and at J to 8 bases, leaving 4 bases not matched to a gene. Germline loops: CDR1 SEHNR, CDR2 FQNEAQ (reference sequence). DNA for the CDR3: TGTGCCAGCAGCTGGACAGGGTTTTATGAGCAGTTCTTC. Amino acid sequence: CASSWTGFYEQFF.

The CDR3 DNA follows: TGTGCCAGCAGTGCCCGACGGGATTCACCCCTCCACTTT. Its translation is CASSARRDSPLHF. The chain links TRBV6-5 to TRBJ1-6; D gene unclear. This CDR3 has 13 residues. Germline V gene data show CDR1 as MNHEY and CDR2 as SVGAGI. Trimming took 5 bases from V and 8 from J, leaving 10 bases between them.

This clone has more than one count but fewer than ten. This chain links TRBV27 with TRBJ2-7; 8 nucleotides agree with TRBD1. The length of the CDR3 is 14 residues. From germline, CDR1 is MNHEY and CDR2 SMNVEV (reference sequence). The J segment lost 0 bases and the V segment lost 5 bases, leaving 3 bases of the junction unmatched. The CDR3 reads CASSGQGSSYEQYF. The CDR3 bases are TGTGCCAGCAGTGGACAGGGAAGCTCCTACGAGCAGTACTTC.

The chain links TRBV7-9 to TRBJ2-5, with D perhaps TRBD1 (5 bases). The CDR3 extends over 14 amino acids. Trimming removed 5 bases at V and 3 bases at J, with 13 bases between. Looked up from germline, CDR1 is SEHNR and CDR2 is FQNEAQ (reference sequence). The CDR3: CASSGAEGEETQYF. The CDR3 bases are TGTGCCAGCAGCGGTGCCGAAGGGGAAGAGACCCAGTACTTC.

The chain uses TRBV30 and TRBJ2-7; 12 bases are shared with TRBD2. The germline V gene has CDR1 GTSNPN and CDR2 SVGIG (reference sequence). The CDR3 is 16 amino acids. With V trimmed by 2 bases and J by 5 bases, 10 bases remained unmatched. The CDR3: CAWSLLASGRAHEQYF. Here the CDR3 DNA reads TGTGCCTGGAGTCTCCTCGCTAGCGGGAGGGCCCACGAGCAGTACTTC.

This clone was observed a few times. The CDR3 nucleotides are TGTGCCAGTGGGGGACAGGGGATTTACGAGCAGTACTTC. Encoded protein: CASGGQGIYEQYF. The chain recombines TRBV28 with TRBJ2-7, with TRBD1 matching over 10 bases. V lost 9 bases and J lost 4; bases outside the gene matches: 6. Per the germline V gene, CDR1 is MDHEN and CDR2 is SYDVKM. This CDR3 region has 13 residues.

For the CDR3, the DNA is TGTGCCATCAGTGAGTCGGGAGGACTACTAGGCGAGCAGTACTTC. Translating gives CAISESGGLLGEQYF. The chain joins TRBV10-3 to TRBJ2-7, with D perhaps TRBD2 (6 bases). CDR3 size: 15 residues. Germline CDR1 ENHRY, CDR2 SYGVKD. The V end was cut by 0 bases, the J end by 6 bases, with 15 bases between.

J is TRBJ1-1 and V is TRBV7-2; no clear D gene. This CDR3 region has 13 residues. Trimming left V 1 base short and J 2 bases short, with 5 bases between. Germline lookup yields CDR1 SGHTA and CDR2 FQGNSA. The CDR3 region is CASSLVLNTEAFF. DNA for the CDR3: TGTGCCAGCAGCTTAGTCCTAAACACTGAAGCTTTCTTT.

This clone is termed medium-sized. The chain has TRBV6-5 and TRBJ2-7; TRBD1 aligns across 7 bases. Germline values: CDR1 MNHEY, CDR2 SVGAGI. V lost 5 bases, J lost 3 bases, and 7 bases stayed unmatched. The CDR3 covers 14 residues. CDR3 loop: CASSPNGQVYEQYF. DNA for the CDR3: TGTGCCAGCAGTCCCAATGGACAGGTCTACGAGCAGTACTTC.

There are a few counts of this clone. The CDR3 sequence is CASSEVGTGLGGYTF. Here the CDR3 DNA reads TGTGCCAGCAGTGAAGTCGGGACAGGGTTAGGGGGCTACACCTTC. V usage is TRBV6-1 and J usage is TRBJ1-2, with 9 bases lining up with TRBD1. CDR3 length: 15 residues. Per the germline V gene, CDR1 is MNHNS and CDR2 is SASEGT. The V gene end was trimmed by 1 base and the J gene end by 8 bases; junction bases not matched to a gene: 8.

This clone was found once. This rearrangement joins TRBV5-4 to TRBJ1-1; 7 bases map to TRBD1. The CDR3 is 14 amino acids. J gave up 4 bases and V 4 bases, and 7 bases lay outside the gene matches. Germline V CDR1 and CDR2: SGHNT, YYREEE (reference sequence). DNA of the CDR3: TGTGCCAGCAGCCCAGGGGGAACTTTCACTGAAGCTTTCTTT. This translates into CASSPGGTFTEAFF.